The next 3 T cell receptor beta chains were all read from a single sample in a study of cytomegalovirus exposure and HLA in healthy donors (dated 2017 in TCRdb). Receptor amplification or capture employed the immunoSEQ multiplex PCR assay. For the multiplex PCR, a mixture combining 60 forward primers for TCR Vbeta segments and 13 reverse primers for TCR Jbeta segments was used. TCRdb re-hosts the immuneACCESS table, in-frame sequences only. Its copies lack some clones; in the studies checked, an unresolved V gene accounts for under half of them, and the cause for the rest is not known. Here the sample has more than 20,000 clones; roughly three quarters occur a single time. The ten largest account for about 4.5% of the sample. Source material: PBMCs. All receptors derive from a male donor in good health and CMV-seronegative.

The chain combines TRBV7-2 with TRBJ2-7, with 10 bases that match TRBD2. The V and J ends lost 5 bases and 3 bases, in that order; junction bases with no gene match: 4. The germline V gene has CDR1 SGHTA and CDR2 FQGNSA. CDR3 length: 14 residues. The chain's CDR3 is CASSRTSGVYEQYF. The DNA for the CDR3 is TGTGCCAGCAGCCGCACTAGCGGGGTCTACGAGCAGTACTTC.

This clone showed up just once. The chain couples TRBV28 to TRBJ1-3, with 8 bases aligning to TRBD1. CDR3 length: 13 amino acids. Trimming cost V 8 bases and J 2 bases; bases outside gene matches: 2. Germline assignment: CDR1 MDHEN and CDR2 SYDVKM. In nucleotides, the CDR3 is TGTGCCAGCCAGGGGGCAGCTGGAAACACCATATATTTT. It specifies CASQGAAGNTIYF.

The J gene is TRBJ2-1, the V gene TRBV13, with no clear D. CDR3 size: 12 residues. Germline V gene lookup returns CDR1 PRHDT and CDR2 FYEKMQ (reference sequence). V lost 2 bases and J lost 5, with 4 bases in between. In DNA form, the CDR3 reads TGTGCCAGCAGCTTAAGCGACAATGAGCAGTTCTTC. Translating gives CASSLSDNEQFF.